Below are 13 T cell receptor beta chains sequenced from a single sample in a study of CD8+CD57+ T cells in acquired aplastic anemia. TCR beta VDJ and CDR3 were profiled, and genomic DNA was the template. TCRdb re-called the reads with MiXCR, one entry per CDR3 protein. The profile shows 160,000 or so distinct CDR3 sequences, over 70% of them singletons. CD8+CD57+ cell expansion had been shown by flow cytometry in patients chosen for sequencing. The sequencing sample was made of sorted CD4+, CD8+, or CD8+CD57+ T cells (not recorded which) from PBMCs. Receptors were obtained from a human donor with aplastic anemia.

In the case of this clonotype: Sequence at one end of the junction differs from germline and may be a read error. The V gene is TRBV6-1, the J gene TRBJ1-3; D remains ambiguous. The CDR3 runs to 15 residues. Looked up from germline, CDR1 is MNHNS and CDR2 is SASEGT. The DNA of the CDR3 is TGCGCCAGCAGCGAGAGGGAATCGGCCGGAAACACCATATATTTT. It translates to CASSERESAGNTIYF.

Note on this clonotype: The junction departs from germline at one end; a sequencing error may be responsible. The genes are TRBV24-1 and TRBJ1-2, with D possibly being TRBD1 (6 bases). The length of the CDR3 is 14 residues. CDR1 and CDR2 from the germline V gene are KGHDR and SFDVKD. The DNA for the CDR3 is TGTGCCGCCAGTGATTCCCCAACAGGGTATGGCTACACCTTC. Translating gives CAASDSPTGYGYTF.

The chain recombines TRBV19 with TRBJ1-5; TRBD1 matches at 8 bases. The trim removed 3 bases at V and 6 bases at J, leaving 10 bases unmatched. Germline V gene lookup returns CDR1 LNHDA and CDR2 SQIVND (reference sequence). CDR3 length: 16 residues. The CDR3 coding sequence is TGTGCCAGTAGTATTTGGGGTCAAGACAGGGGTCAGCCCCAGCATTTT. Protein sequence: CASSIWGQDRGQPQHF.

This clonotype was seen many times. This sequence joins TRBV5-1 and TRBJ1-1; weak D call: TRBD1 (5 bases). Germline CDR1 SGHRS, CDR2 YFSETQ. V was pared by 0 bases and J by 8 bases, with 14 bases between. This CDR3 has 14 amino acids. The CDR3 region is CASSLAGRDYEAFF. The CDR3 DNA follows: TGCGCCAGCAGCTTGGCGGGCAGGGACTACGAAGCTTTCTTT.

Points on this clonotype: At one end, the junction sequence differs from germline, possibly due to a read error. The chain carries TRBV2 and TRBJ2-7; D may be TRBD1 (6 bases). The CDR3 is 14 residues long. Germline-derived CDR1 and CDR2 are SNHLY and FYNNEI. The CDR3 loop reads CASSQVGHGYEQYF. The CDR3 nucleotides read TGCGCCAGCAGCCAAGTGGGACATGGGTACGAGCAGTACTTC. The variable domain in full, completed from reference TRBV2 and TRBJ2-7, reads EPEVTQTPSHQVTQMGQEVILRCVPISNHLYFYWYRQILGQKVEFLVSFYNNEISEKSEIFDDQFSVERPDGSNFTLKIRSTKLEDSAMYFCASSQVGHGYEQYFGPGTRLTVT.

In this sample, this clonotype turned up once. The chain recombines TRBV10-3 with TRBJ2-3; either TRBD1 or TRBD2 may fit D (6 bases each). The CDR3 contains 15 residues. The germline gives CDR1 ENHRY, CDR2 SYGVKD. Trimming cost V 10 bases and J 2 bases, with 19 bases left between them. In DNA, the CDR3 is TGTGCCACCATGAACATCGGGGGCTCCACAGATACGCAGTATTTT. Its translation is CATMNIGGSTDTQYF.

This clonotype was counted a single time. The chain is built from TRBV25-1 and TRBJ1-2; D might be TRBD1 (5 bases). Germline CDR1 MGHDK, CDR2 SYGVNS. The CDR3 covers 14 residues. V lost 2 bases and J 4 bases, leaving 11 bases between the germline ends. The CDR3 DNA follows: TGTGCCAGCAGTGAAGAGGGGTCTTTCTATGGCTACACCTTC. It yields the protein CASSEEGSFYGYTF.

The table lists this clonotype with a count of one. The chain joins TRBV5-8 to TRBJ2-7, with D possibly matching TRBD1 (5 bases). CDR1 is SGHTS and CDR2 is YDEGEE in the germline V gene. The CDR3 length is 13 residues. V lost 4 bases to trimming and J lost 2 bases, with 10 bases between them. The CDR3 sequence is CASSQGAPYEQYF. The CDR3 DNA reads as TGTGCCAGCAGCCAAGGGGCACCCTACGAGCAGTACTTC.

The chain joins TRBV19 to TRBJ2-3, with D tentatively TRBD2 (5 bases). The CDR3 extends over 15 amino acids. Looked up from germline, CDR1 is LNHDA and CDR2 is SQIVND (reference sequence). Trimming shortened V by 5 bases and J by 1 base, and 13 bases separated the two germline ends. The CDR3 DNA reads TGTGCCAGTAGTGCCCGCGAACTAGGCACAGATACGCAGTATTTT. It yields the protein CASSARELGTDTQYF. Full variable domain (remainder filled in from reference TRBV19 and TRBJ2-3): DGGITQSPKYLFRKEGQNVTLSCEQNLNHDAMYWYRQDPGQGLRLIYYSQIVNDFQKGDIAEGYSVSREKKESFPLTVTSAQKNPTAFYLCASSARELGTDTQYFGPGTRLTVL.

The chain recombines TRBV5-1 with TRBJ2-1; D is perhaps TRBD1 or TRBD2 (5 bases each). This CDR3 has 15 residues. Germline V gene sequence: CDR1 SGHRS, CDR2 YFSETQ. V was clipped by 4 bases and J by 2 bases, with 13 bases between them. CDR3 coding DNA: TGCGCCAGCAGCGCCGGGACCGGGGCCTACAATGAGCAGTTCTTC. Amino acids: CASSAGTGAYNEQFF.

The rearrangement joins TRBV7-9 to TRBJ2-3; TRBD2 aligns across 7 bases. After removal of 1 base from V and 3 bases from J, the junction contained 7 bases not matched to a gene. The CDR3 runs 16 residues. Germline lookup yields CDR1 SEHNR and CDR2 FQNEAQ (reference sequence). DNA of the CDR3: TGTGCCAGCAGCTTAGGTCCCGGCGGGGGAACAGATACGCAGTATTTT. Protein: CASSLGPGGGTDTQYF.

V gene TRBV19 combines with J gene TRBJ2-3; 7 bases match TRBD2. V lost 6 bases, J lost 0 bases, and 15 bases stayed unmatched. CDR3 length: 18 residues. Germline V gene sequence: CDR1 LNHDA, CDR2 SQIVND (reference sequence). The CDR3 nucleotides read TGTGCCAGTAGCAAAAGGAAGAGGGCGGGAGCTAGCACAGATACGCAGTATTTT. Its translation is CASSKRKRAGASTDTQYF.

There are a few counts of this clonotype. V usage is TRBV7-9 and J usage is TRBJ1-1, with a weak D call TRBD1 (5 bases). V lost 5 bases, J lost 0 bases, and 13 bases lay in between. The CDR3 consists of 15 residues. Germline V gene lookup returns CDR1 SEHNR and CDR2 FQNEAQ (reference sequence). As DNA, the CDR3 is TGTGCCAGCAGCGCCGGAACAGGTTTGAACACTGAAGCTTTCTTT. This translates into CASSAGTGLNTEAFF. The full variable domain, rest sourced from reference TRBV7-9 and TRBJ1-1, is DTGVSQNPRHKITKRGQNVTFRCDPISEHNRLYWYRQTLGQGPEFLTYFQNEAQLEKSRLLSDRFSAERPKGSFSTLEIQRTEQGDSAMYLCASSAGTGLNTEAFFGQGTRLTVV.